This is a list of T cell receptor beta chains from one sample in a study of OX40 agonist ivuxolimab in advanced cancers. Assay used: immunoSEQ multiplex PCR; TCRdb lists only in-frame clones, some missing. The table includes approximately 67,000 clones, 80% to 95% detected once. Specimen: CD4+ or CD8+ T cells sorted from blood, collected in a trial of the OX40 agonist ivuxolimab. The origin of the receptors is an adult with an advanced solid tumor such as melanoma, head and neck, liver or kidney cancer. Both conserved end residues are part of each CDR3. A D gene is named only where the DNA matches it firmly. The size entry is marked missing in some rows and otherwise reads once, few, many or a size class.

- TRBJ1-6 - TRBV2 TGTGCCAGCAGTGAGCAGGGACCCTATAATTCACCCCTCCACTTT CASSEQGPYNSPLHF
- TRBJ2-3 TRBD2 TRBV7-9 TGTGCCAGCAGGCCCACTAGCGTTAGCACAGATACGCAGTATTTT CASRPTSVSTDTQYF
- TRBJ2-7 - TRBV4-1 TGCGCCAGCAGCCAAGATCCTCAAGTGAGCTCCTACGAGCAGTACTTC CASSQDPQVSSYEQYF
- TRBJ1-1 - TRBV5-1 TGCGCCAGCAGCCGGAGGGGAGGCACTGAAGCTTTCTTT CASSRRGGTEAFF
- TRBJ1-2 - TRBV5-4 TGTGCCAGCAGCTTGGGGCAGAACTATGGCTACACCTTC CASSLGQNYGYTF
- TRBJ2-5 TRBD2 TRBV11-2 TGTGCCAGCAGCCCTCGTGTCGGGAGGGAAAAAGAGACCCAGTACTTC CASSPRVGREKETQYF
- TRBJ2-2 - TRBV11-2 TGTGCCAGTCAAACTAGCCCCCGCGCCGGGGAGCTGTTTTTT CASQTSPRAGELFF
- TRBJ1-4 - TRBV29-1 TGCAGCGTTGAAGAGCCCTGGACAGCGAATGAAAAACTGTTTTTT CSVEEPWTANEKLFF
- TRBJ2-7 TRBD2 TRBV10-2 TGCGCCAGCAGGACCCTAGCGGGGTGGGAGCAGTACTTC CASRTLAGWEQYF
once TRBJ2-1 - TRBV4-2 TGTGCCAGCAGCCAAGAACCCGACAGAAGCTCCTACAATGAGCAGTTCTTC CASSQEPDRSSYNEQFF
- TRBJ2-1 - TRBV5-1 TGCGCCAGCAGCGAATCAGGGTTGAAGTATTTGCAGTTCTTC CASSESGLKYLQFF
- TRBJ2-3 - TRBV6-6 TGTGCCAGCAGTTCCGGGACTTTCACAGATACGCAGTATTTT CASSSGTFTDTQYF
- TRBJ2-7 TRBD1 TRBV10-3 TGTGCCATCAGTGAAGGGGGCAGGCTCTCCTACGAGCAGTACTTC CAISEGGRLSYEQYF
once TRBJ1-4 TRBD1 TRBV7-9 TGTGCCAGCAGTAATACAGGGGGCGCGCGGGAAAAACTGTTTTTT CASSNTGGAREKLFF
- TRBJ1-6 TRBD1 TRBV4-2 TGTGCCAGCAGCCAAGATGAGGACAGGGACCGACCCCTCCACTTT CASSQDEDRDRPLHF
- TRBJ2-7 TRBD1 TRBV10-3 TGTGCCATCAGTCAAAGGGACAGGGCGGTCCACGAGCAGTACTTC CAISQRDRAVHEQYF
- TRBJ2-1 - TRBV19 TGTGCCAGTAGTAAGTCGCAACCTCCCAGGGGCGAGCAGTTCTTC CASSKSQPPRGEQFF
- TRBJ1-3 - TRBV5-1 TGCGCCAGCAGCTCGGGGGACTTTGATACCATATATTTT CASSSGDFDTIYF
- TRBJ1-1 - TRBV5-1 TGCGCCAGCAGCTTAGAAACGGCCTTTAACACTGAAGCTTTCTTT CASSLETAFNTEAFF
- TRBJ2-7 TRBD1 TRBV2 TGTGCCAGCAGTGAATGTGGGACAGGGTGCGAGCAGTACTTC CASSECGTGCEQYF
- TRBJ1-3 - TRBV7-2 TGTGCCAGCAGCCCTGGCGGGGACGGCTCTGGAAACACCATATATTTT CASSPGGDGSGNTIYF
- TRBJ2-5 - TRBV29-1 TGCAGCGTTGTCCCCGGAGGGGGCCGGGAGACCCAGTACTTC CSVVPGGGRETQYF
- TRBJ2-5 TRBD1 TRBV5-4 TGTGCCAGCAGATCACAGGGGGCAGAGACCCAGTACTTC CASRSQGAETQYF
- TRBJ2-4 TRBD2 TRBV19 TGTGCCAGCGGGCTAGCGGGTGGTGACATTCAGTACTTC CASGLAGGDIQYF
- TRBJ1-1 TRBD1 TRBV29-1 TGCAGCGTCCGGACAGGGGGGAACACTGAAGCTTTCTTT CSVRTGGNTEAFF
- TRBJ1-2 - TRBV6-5 TGTGCCAGCAGTTATTCTGACAACTATGGCTACACCTTC CASSYSDNYGYTF
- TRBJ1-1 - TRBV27 TGTGCCAGCAGTTCCCTGACCGAGAGAACTGAAGCTTTCTTT CASSSLTERTEAFF
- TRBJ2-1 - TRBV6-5 TGTGCCAGCAGTTACTCGATCTCGCGACCTTATGAGCAGTTCTTC CASSYSISRPYEQFF
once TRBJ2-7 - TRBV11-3 TGTGCCAGCAGCTTAGTCGTGGGACATAGGTACGAGCAGTACTTC CASSLVVGHRYEQYF
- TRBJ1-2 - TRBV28 TGTGCCAGCAGTTCCGGGGGGCAGGGCTTAGCTAACTATGGCTACACCTTC CASSSGGQGLANYGYTF
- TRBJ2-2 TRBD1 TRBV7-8 TGTGCCAGCAGCTTAATTACAGGGGGCGAGGTCACCGGGGAGCTGTTTTTT CASSLITGGEVTGELFF
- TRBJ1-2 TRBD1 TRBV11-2 TGTGCCAGCAGCTTCCAATTAACGAGGGACAGGGGGGATGGCTACACCTTC CASSFQLTRDRGDGYTF
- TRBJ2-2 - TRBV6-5 TGTGCCAGCAGTTACACCCCGATTAGCCGTGGCGGGGAGCTGTTTTTT CASSYTPISRGGELFF
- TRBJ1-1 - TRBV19 TGTGCCAGTAGAGGGCAGGGAGACACTGAAGCTTTCTTT CASRGQGDTEAFF
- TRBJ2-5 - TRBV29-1 TGCAGCGTTGAAGATCCAGGGGCGCGCGAGACCCAGTACTTC CSVEDPGARETQYF
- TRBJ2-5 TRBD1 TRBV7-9 TGTGCCAGCAGCTTAGCGACAGGGGGCGTAGAGACCCAGTACTTC CASSLATGGVETQYF
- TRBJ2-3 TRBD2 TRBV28 TGTGCCATGGGGGGGGGCACAGATACGCAGTATTTT CAMGGGTDTQYF
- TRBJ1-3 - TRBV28 TGTGCCAGCAGTTCGTATCCCACCATATATTTT CASSSYPTIYF
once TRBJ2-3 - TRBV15 TGTGCCACCAGCGCCCAAACATACCCCACAGATACGCAGTATTTT CATSAQTYPTDTQYF
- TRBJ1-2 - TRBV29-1 TGCAGCGTTGAAGATAGGCAGCAGGCAAGGGGCTACACCTTC CSVEDRQQARGYTF
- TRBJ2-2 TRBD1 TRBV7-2 TGTGCCAGCAGCTTAGTCCAGCAGGGGGTTGTCACCGGGGAGCTGTTTTTT CASSLVQQGVVTGELFF
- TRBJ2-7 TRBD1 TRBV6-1 TGTGCCAGCAGTACAGGACAGGAGCCGTTGGACTTC CASSTGQEPLDF
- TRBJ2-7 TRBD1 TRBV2 TGTGCCAGCAGCATGGACAGGGGGCAGAACGAGCAGTACTTC CASSMDRGQNEQYF
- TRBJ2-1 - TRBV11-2 TGTGCCAGCAGCTTAGAATCTGATACTGAGCAGTTCTTC CASSLESDTEQFF
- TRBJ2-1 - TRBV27 TGTGCCAGCAGTTTATTGGAGCCCGCAGGACATGAGCAGTTCTTC CASSLLEPAGHEQFF
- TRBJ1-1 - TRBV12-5 TGTGCTAGTGGTTTTGGTGTGGGGGGGGCGAACACTGAAGCTTTCTTT CASGFGVGGANTEAFF